These T cell receptor beta chains were read from a single sample in a study of OX40 agonist ivuxolimab in advanced cancers. Repertoires were generated with immunoSEQ multiplex PCR, while TCRdb's copy carries only in-frame clones and drops some. Of about 49,000 clones listed, around four fifths were seen once; the top ten hold over 1.5%. Here the sequenced sample was CD4+ or CD8+ T cells sorted from blood, taken in a trial of the OX40 agonist ivuxolimab. Receptors were obtained from an adult with an advanced solid tumor such as melanoma, head and neck, liver or kidney cancer. CDR3s include the opening cysteine and the closing phenylalanine or tryptophan. D genes are given only for firm matches. Part of the rows lack a size; the others show once, few, many or a class for expanded clones.

D	size	V	J	CDR3	DNA
.	.	TRBV7-3	TRBJ2-5	CASSLSFGGGDRGWTQYF	TGTGCCAGCAGCTTAAGTTTCGGTGGGGGCGACCGGGGTTGGACCCAGTACTTC
TRBD2	.	TRBV28	TRBJ2-1	CASNSQASGSREQFF	TGTGCCAGCAACTCTCAGGCTAGCGGATCCAGGGAGCAGTTCTTC
.	once	TRBV28	TRBJ1-6	CASRVGARGSPLHF	TGTGCCAGCAGAGTAGGGGCACGAGGATCACCCCTCCACTTT
.	few	TRBV19	TRBJ1-1	CASSTENMNTEAFF	TGTGCCAGTAGTACTGAAAATATGAACACTGAAGCTTTCTTT
TRBD1	.	TRBV30	TRBJ1-3	CAWSDGTGPTYSGNTIYF	TGTGCCTGGAGCGATGGGACAGGGCCAACCTACTCTGGAAACACCATATATTTT
.	few	TRBV9	TRBJ2-3	CASSVINTDTQYF	TGTGCCAGCAGCGTAATAAACACAGATACGCAGTATTTT
.	few	TRBV5-4	TRBJ1-5	CASSLAGQGGDQPQHF	TGTGCCAGCAGCTTGGCGGGTCAAGGTGGGGATCAGCCCCAGCATTTT
.	.	TRBV11-2	TRBJ1-3	CASSQWVDTIYF	TGTGCCAGCAGCCAGTGGGTTGACACCATATATTTT
.	.	TRBV5-8	TRBJ2-3	CASSLGVGPRTDTQYF	TGTGCCAGCAGCTTGGGCGTGGGACCACGCACAGATACGCAGTATTTT
.	medium-sized	TRBV7-9	TRBJ2-1	CATGRDSGEQFF	TGTGCCACTGGGAGGGACAGTGGCGAGCAGTTCTTC
TRBD2	few	TRBV5-8	TRBJ2-5	CASSSRLAGAGETQYF	TGTGCCAGCAGCTCCAGACTAGCGGGAGCCGGAGAGACCCAGTACTTC
.	.	TRBV9	TRBJ2-7	CASSVRPRDYEQYF	TGTGCCAGCAGCGTACGGCCCCGGGACTACGAGCAGTACTTC
.	.	TRBV9	TRBJ2-3	CASSANPEGDTQYF	TGTGCCAGCAGCGCTAACCCGGAGGGGGATACGCAGTATTTT
TRBD1	.	TRBV16	TRBJ2-1	CASSHQGVGSYNEQFF	TGTGCCAGCAGCCATCAGGGGGTGGGATCCTACAATGAGCAGTTCTTC
TRBD2	.	TRBV19	TRBJ2-2	CASSAGRIGLVAGELFF	TGTGCCAGTAGTGCGGGGCGAATAGGACTAGTCGCCGGGGAGCTGTTTTTT
TRBD1	.	TRBV27	TRBJ1-1	CASSSLGAGQGEAFF	TGTGCCAGCAGTTCCCTCGGGGCTGGACAGGGTGAAGCTTTCTTT
TRBD1	.	TRBV28	TRBJ2-7	CASSRTGPVEQYF	TGTGCCAGCAGTCGGACAGGGCCGGTCGAGCAGTACTTC
TRBD2	.	TRBV19	TRBJ2-3	CASSPWDGEGGTDTQYF	TGTGCCAGTAGTCCCTGGGACGGGGAGGGCGGAACAGATACGCAGTATTTT
.	.	TRBV5-6	TRBJ2-7	CASSRPAKEQYF	TGTGCCAGCAGCCGCCCAGCGAAAGAGCAGTACTTC
TRBD1	.	TRBV6-5	TRBJ1-1	CASRSSGGAEAFF	TGTGCCAGCAGATCTTCAGGGGGCGCTGAAGCTTTCTTT
TRBD1	.	TRBV7-9	TRBJ1-3	CASSTDRASGNTIYF	TGTGCCAGCAGCACCGACAGGGCCTCTGGAAACACCATATATTTT
.	.	TRBV19	TRBJ2-3	CASSRTGTLTDTQYF	TGTGCCAGTAGTCGGACCGGGACCCTCACAGATACGCAGTATTTT
.	.	TRBV21-1	TRBJ2-7	CASSKQRLAPTYEQYF	TGTGCCAGCAGCAAACAGAGACTAGCGCCGACCTACGAGCAGTACTTC
.	.	TRBV19	TRBJ1-2	CASTQAAGFFYGYTF	TGTGCCAGTACTCAGGCCGCCGGGTTCTTCTATGGCTACACCTTC
.	.	TRBV28	TRBJ2-7	CASSFNVYEQYF	TGTGCCAGCAGTTTTAACGTATACGAGCAGTACTTC
.	.	TRBV28	TRBJ1-2	CASVGQYYGYTF	TGTGCCAGCGTTGGACAGTATTATGGCTACACCTTC
.	.	TRBV28	TRBJ1-3	CASSSPGGRNTIYF	TGTGCCAGCAGTTCGCCTGGGGGGCGGAACACCATATATTTT
.	.	TRBV25-1	TRBJ1-5	CASSEWGEKGNQPQHF	TGTGCCAGCAGTGAATGGGGGGAGAAGGGCAATCAGCCCCAGCATTTT
.	.	TRBV4-3	TRBJ1-2	CASSQDLGTHDYGYTF	TGCGCCAGCAGCCAAGATTTAGGGACACATGACTATGGCTACACCTTC